What follows are 13 T cell receptor beta chains derived from one specimen sequenced in a study of post-analysis software for immune sequencing data. Every TCR beta cDNA library bore unique molecular identifiers. TCRdb recomputed calls from the PCR reads with MiXCR, one row per CDR3 protein. Counted here are around 160,000 distinct CDR3 sequences, about 37% occurring once; the ten biggest clones make up 28%. The sequencing used blood, collected after autologous hematopoietic stem cell transplantation. Source of these receptors: a girl aged 10 to 17 with multiple sclerosis.

This clonotype was seen a few times. This chain connects TRBV6-2 or TRBV6-3 to TRBJ2-3; 9 bases agree with TRBD1. Germline V lookup: CDR1 MNHEY, CDR2 SVGEGT. Trimming took 6 bases from V and 5 from J; bases not matched to a gene: 12. The CDR3 loop spans 16 amino acids. The CDR3 DNA follows: TGTGCCAGCAGCCAATCCGCGGGACAGGGACGAGATACGCAGTATTTT. The encoded protein is CASSQSAGQGRDTQYF.

This clonotype came up a few times. The V gene is TRBV28, the J gene TRBJ2-2, with 7 bases aligning to TRBD1. This CDR3 contains 16 residues. Losses at the gene ends were 2 bases for V and 6 bases for J; bases not matched to a gene: 9. CDR1 and CDR2 from the germline V gene are MDHEN and SYDVKM. The CDR3 DNA follows: TGTGCCAGCAGTTTAGGACAGGCTATTGAATCCGGGGAGCTGTTTTTT. This sequence encodes CASSLGQAIESGELFF.

This chain links TRBV11-2 with TRBJ2-1; the D gene is possibly TRBD2 (5 bases). This CDR3 has 15 residues. V was pared by 1 base and J by 6 bases, with 13 bases between. Germline V gene sequence: CDR1 SGHAT, CDR2 FQNNGV. In DNA, the CDR3 is TGTGCCAGCAGCTTAGGTAGCGCCCCTGGCAATGAGCAGTTCTTC. This gives the protein CASSLGSAPGNEQFF.

A few counts support this clonotype. V gene TRBV7-3 combines with J gene TRBJ2-3, with a possible D match to TRBD2 (6 bases). The CDR3 extends over 15 amino acids. Germline V gene sequence: CDR1 SGHTA, CDR2 FQGTGA. V lost 5 bases to trimming and J lost 3 bases, with 15 bases between them. This chain's CDR3 is CASSPSGGRTDTQYF. The CDR3 DNA is TGTGCCAGCAGCCCAAGTGGAGGGCGAACAGATACGCAGTATTTT.

This clonotype was detected only a few times. J is TRBJ2-7 and V is TRBV10-3; D may be TRBD2 (6 bases). The germline V gene encodes CDR1 ENHRY and CDR2 SYGVKD. The CDR3 has 13 residues. V was clipped by 6 bases and J by 2 bases, with 11 bases between them. Here the CDR3 reads CAIRGRGTYEQYF. Written as DNA, the CDR3 is TGTGCCATCAGGGGACGGGGGACCTACGAGCAGTACTTC.

This clonotype appeared many times. The gene calls are TRBV7-6 and TRBJ2-7; TRBD1 matches 11 bases. The CDR3 loop spans 15 amino acids. Germline CDR1 is SGHVS and CDR2 is FNYEAQ. J was trimmed by 5 bases and V by 5 bases; bases with no gene match: 8. The DNA for the CDR3 is TGTGCCAGCAGCCGCGGGACAGGGGGTTCCCACGAGCAGTACTTC. As protein: CASSRGTGGSHEQYF.

This clonotype was counted a few times. V and J are TRBV14 and TRBJ2-5; possibly TRBD1 or TRBD2 for D (5 bases each). Between the trimmed V and J ends, which lost 5 bases and 9 bases, there was a span of 22 bases. Germline V CDR1 and CDR2: SGHDN, FVKESK. This CDR3 has 15 amino acids. CDR3 in amino acids: CASSDRDGSASAQYF. DNA for the CDR3: TGTGCCAGCAGCGACCGGGACGGGTCAGCGTCGGCCCAGTACTTC.

This sequence joins TRBV7-9 and TRBJ2-5; 7 positions agree with TRBD2. The junction had 11 bases not matched to a gene; V was cut back by 5 bases and J by 5 bases. The CDR3 is made up of 15 amino acids. The germline V gene encodes CDR1 SEHNR and CDR2 FQNEAQ (reference sequence). The CDR3 DNA is TGTGCCAGCAGCCCCATGGGAGGGCGGCAGGAGACCCAGTACTTC. The encoded protein is CASSPMGGRQETQYF.

The chain links TRBV11-2 to TRBJ2-3; 9 bases match TRBD2. The CDR3 totals 16 residues. V lost 5 bases and J lost 0; bases outside the gene matches: 6. CDR1 is SGHAT, CDR2 FQNNGV, per germline. Here the CDR3 DNA reads TGTGCCAGCAGCCGTTCTAGCGGGGAGAGCACAGATACGCAGTATTTT. Its protein product is CASSRSSGESTDTQYF.

The chain links TRBV5-1 to TRBJ2-7, with 9 bases that match TRBD2. Germline assignment: CDR1 SGHRS and CDR2 YFSETQ. This CDR3 region has 16 residues. V lost 3 bases, J lost 2 bases, and 9 bases stayed unmatched. CDR3 nucleotides: TGCGCCAGCAGCTATAACTCGGCGGGAGGGCCCTACGAGCAGTACTTC. It specifies CASSYNSAGGPYEQYF.

This chain uses TRBV20-1 with TRBJ2-1; 9 bases agree with TRBD1. V dropped 8 bases and J dropped 3; count of bases not matched to a gene: 8. Germline-derived CDR1 and CDR2 are DFQATT and SNEGSKA (reference sequence). The CDR3 is 14 amino acids. CDR3 sequence (DNA): TGCAGTCCCTCCGGGACAGGGTTCTACAATGAGCAGTTCTTC. It yields the protein CSPSGTGFYNEQFF.

This clonotype has a count of ten or more. The chain uses TRBV28 and TRBJ1-4; D gene ambiguous. The ends were cut back, 5 bases at V and 5 bases at J, with 15 bases in the middle. CDR3 length: 15 amino acids. CDR1 and CDR2 (germline): MDHEN, SYDVKM. The DNA of the CDR3 is TGTGCCAGCAGTCCATCAAAGGAACCGAATGAAAAACTGTTTTTT. Translated: CASSPSKEPNEKLFF.

This clonotype was picked up a small number of times. In nucleotides, the CDR3 is TGTGCCAGCAGTTCCTCCGGGGCCCTAAGGGACACTGAAGCTTTCTTT. It yields the protein CASSSSGALRDTEAFF. V usage is TRBV12-3 or TRBV12-4 and J usage is TRBJ1-1, with D possibly matching TRBD1 (5 bases). With 4 bases removed from V and 3 bases from J, the gap between germline ends came to 18 bases. The CDR3 runs 16 residues.